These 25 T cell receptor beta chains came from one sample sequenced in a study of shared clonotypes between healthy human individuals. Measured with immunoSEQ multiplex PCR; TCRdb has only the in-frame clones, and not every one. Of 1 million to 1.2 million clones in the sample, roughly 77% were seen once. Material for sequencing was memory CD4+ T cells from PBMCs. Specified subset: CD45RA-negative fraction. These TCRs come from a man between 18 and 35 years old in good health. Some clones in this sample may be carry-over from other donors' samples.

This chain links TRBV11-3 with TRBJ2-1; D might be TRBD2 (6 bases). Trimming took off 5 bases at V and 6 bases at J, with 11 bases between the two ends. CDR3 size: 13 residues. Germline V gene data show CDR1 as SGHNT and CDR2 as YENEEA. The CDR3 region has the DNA TGTGCCAGCAGCCCCGGGGGTAGCAATGAGCAGTTCTTC. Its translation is CASSPGGSNEQFF.

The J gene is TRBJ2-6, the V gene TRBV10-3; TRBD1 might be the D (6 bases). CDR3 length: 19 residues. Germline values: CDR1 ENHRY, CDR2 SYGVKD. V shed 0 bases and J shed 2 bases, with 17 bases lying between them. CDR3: CAISESWASRGAGANVLTF. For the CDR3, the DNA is TGTGCCATCAGTGAGTCGTGGGCCAGCAGGGGTGCTGGGGCCAACGTCCTGACTTTC.

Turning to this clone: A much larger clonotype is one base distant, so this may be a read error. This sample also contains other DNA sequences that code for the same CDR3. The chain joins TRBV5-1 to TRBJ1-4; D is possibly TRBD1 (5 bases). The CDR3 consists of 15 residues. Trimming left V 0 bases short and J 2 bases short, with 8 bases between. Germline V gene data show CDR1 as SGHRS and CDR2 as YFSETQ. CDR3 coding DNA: TGCGCCAGCAGCTTGGAGGGGACGACTAATGAAAAACTGTTTTTT. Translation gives CASSLEGTTNEKLFF. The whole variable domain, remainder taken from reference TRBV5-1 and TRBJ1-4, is KAGVTQTPRYLIKTRGQQVTLSCSPISGHRSVSWYQQTPGQGLQFLFEYFSETQRNKGNFPGRFSGRQFSNSRSEMNVSTLELGDSALYLCASSLEGTTNEKLFFGSGTQLSVL.

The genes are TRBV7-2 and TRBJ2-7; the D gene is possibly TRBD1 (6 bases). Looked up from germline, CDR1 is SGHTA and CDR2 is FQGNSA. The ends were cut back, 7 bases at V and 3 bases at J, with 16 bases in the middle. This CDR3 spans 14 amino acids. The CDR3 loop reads CASTRQRGSYEQYF. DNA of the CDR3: TGTGCCAGCACAAGACAAAGGGGGAGCTACGAGCAGTACTTC.

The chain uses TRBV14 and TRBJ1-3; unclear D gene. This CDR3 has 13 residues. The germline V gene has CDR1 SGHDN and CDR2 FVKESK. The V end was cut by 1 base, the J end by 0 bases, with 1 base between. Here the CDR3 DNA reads TGTGCCAGCAGCCAAGCCTCTGGAAACACCATATATTTT. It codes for CASSQASGNTIYF.

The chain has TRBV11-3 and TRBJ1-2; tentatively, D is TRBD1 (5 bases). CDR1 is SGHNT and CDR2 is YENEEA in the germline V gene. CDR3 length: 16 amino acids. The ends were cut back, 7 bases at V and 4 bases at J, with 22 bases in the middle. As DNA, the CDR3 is TGTGCCAGCACGACCAGGCAGACAGCCGGGGGCTATGGCTACACCTTC. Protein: CASTTRQTAGGYGYTF. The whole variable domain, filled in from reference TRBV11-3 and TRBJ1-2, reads EAGVVQSPRYKIIEKKQPVAFWCNPISGHNTLYWYLQNLGQGPELLIRYENEEAVDDSQLPKDRFSAERLKGVDSTLKIQPAELGDSAVYLCASTTRQTAGGYGYTFGSGTRLTVV.

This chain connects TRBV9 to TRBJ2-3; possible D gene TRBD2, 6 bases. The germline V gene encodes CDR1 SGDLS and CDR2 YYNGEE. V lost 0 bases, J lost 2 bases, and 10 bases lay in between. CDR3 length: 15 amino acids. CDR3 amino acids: CASSVASAFTDTQYF. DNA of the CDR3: TGTGCCAGCAGCGTAGCTAGCGCCTTCACAGATACGCAGTATTTT. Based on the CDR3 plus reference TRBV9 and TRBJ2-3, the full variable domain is DSGVTQTPKHLITATGQRVTLRCSPRSGDLSVYWYQQSLDQGLQFLIQYYNGEERAKGNILERFSAQQFPDLHSELNLSSLELGDSALYFCASSVASAFTDTQYFGPGTRLTVL.

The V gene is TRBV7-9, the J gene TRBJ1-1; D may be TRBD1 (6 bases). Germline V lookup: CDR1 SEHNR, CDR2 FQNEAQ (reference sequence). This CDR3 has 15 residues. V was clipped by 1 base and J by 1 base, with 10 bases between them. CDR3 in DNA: TGTGCCAGCAGCTTAGAACAGGGACGGAACACTGAAGCTTTCTTT. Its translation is CASSLEQGRNTEAFF.

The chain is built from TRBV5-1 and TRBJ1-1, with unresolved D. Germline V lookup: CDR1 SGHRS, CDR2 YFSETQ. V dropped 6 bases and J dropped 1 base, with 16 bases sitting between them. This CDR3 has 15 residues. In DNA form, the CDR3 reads TGCGCCAGCACCTATGGGCCAGGAGGGAACACTGAAGCTTTCTTT. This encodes CASTYGPGGNTEAFF.

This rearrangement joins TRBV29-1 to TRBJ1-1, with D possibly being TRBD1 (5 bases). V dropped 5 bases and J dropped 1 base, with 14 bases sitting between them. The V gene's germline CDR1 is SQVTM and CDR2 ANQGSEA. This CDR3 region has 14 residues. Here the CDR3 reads CSVSAADRNTEAFF. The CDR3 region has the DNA TGCAGCGTTAGTGCAGCCGACAGGAACACTGAAGCTTTCTTT.

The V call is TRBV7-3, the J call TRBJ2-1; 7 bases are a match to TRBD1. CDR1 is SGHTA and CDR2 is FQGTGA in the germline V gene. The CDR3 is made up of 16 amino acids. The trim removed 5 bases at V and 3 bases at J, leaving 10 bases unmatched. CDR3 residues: CASSPSPNRGYNEQFF. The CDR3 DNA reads TGTGCCAGCAGCCCAAGCCCGAACAGGGGCTACAATGAGCAGTTCTTC.

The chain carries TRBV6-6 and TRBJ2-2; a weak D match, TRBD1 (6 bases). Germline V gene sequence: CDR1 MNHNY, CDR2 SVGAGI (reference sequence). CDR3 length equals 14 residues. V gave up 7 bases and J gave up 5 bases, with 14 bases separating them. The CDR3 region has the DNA TGTGCCAGCACCCCACAGGGAAGAACCGGGGAGCTGTTTTTT. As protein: CASTPQGRTGELFF.

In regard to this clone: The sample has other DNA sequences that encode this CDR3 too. In DNA form, the CDR3 reads TGCGCCAGCAGCTTGACAGGGCTTGGCTACACCTTC. Amino acids: CASSLTGLGYTF. The rearrangement joins TRBV5-1 to TRBJ1-2; D may be TRBD1 (6 bases). The CDR3 runs 12 residues. Germline assignment: CDR1 SGHRS and CDR2 YFSETQ. V was clipped by 1 base and J by 7 bases, with 8 bases between them. Supplemented by reference TRBV5-1 and TRBJ1-2, the full variable domain reads KAGVTQTPRYLIKTRGQQVTLSCSPISGHRSVSWYQQTPGQGLQFLFEYFSETQRNKGNFPGRFSGRQFSNSRSEMNVSTLELGDSALYLCASSLTGLGYTFGSGTRLTVV.

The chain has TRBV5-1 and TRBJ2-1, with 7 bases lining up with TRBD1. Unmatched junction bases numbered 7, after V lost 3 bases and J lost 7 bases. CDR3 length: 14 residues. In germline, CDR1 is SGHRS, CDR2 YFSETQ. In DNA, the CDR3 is TGCGCCAGCAGCTCGACAGGGCCTTGGAATGAGCAGTTCTTC. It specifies CASSSTGPWNEQFF.

CDR3 loop: CASSVGRSFGNTIYF. The CDR3 DNA is TGTGCCAGCAGCGTAGGGCGCAGTTTTGGAAACACCATATATTTT. The chain links TRBV9 to TRBJ1-3; no clear D gene. From germline, CDR1 is SGDLS and CDR2 YYNGEE. The V end lost 0 bases, the J end lost 3 bases, and 10 bases lay between the germline ends. The CDR3 is 15 residues long.

CDR3 loop: CASSAGHLSNQPQHF. As DNA, the CDR3 is TGTGCCAGCAGCGCAGGACACCTCAGCAATCAGCCCCAGCATTTT. The chain uses TRBV9 and TRBJ1-5; D is possibly TRBD1 (5 bases). CDR3 length equals 15 residues. CDR1 is SGDLS and CDR2 is YYNGEE in the germline V gene. V was shortened by 3 bases and J by 1 base, with 11 bases between the two germline ends.

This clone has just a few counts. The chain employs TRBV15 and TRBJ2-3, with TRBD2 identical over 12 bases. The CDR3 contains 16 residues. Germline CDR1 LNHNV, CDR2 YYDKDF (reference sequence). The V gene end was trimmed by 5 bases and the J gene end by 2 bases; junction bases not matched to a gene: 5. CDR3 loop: CATSVRLAGDTDTQYF. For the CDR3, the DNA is TGTGCCACCAGCGTTAGACTAGCGGGAGACACAGATACGCAGTATTTT.

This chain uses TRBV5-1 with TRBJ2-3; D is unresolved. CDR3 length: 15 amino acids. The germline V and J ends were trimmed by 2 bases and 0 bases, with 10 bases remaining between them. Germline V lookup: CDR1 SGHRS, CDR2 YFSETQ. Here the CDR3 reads CASSLILASTDTQYF. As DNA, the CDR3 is TGCGCCAGCAGCTTAATTCTGGCTAGCACAGATACGCAGTATTTT.

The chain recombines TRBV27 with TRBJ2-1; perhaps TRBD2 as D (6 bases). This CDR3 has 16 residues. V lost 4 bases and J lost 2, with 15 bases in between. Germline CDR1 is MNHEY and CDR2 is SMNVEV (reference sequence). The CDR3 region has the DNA TGTGCCAGCAGTTCCACTAGGAGCGGGCCCTACAATGAGCAGTTCTTC. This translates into CASSSTRSGPYNEQFF.

CDR3 DNA sequence: TGCGCCAGCAGCTTGGGGAGGGGCCTTTCCTACGAGCAGTACTTC. This sequence encodes CASSLGRGLSYEQYF. The chain employs TRBV5-1 and TRBJ2-7, with D possibly TRBD2 on 6 matching bases. Germline V lookup: CDR1 SGHRS, CDR2 YFSETQ. CDR3 size: 15 residues. The V gene lost 0 bases and the J gene lost 1 base, with 11 bases spanning the gap.

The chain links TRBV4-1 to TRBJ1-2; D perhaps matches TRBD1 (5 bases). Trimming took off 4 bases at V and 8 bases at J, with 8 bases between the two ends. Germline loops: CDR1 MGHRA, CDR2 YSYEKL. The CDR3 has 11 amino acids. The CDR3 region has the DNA TGCGCCAGCAGCCCAGGGATCGGCTACACCTTC. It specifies CASSPGIGYTF.

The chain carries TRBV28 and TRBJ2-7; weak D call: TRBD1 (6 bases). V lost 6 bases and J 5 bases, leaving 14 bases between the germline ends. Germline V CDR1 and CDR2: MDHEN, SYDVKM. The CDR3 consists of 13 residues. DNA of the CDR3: TGTGCCAGCAGCTCCGGGACACGCGACGAGCAGTACTTC. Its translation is CASSSGTRDEQYF.

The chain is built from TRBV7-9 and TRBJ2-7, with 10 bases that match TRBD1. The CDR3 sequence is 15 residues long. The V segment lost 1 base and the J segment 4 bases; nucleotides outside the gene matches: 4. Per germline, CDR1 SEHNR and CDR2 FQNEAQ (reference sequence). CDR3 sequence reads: CASSLEDRGLYEQYF. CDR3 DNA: TGTGCCAGCAGCTTAGAAGACAGGGGGCTATACGAGCAGTACTTC.

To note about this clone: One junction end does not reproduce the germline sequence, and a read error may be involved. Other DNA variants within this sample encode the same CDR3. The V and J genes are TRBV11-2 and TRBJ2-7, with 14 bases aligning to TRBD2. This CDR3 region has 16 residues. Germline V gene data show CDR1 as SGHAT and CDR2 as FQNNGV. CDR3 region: CASSAGGLAGVYEQYF. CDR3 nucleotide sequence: TGTGCTAGCAGCGCGGGGGGACTAGCGGGAGTCTACGAGCAGTACTTC.

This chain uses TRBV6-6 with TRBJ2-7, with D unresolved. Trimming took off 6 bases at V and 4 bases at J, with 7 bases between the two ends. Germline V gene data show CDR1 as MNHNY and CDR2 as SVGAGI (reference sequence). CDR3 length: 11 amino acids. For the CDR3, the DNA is TGTGCCAGCAGGGCGGAATACGAGCAGTACTTC. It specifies CASRAEYEQYF.